These 31 T cell receptor beta chains share one sample of origin, sequenced in a study of cytomegalovirus exposure and HLA in healthy donors (dated by TCRdb to 2016 to 2017). The library was generated by the immunoSEQ multiplex PCR assay. For the multiplex PCR, a mixture combining 60 forward primers for TCR Vbeta segments and 13 reverse primers for TCR Jbeta segments was used. Not all clones reach the TCRdb copy of this immuneACCESS table, which keeps in-frame sequences only. Checked studies attribute under half of the gap to unresolved V genes and leave the rest unexplained. This sample has approximately 150,000 clones in its table, and approximately 80% of those were observed once. The ten largest clones add up to about 7.7% of the sample. Sequencing used PBMCs. The receptor source for this set is a woman aged 40 to 49 in good health and CMV-seropositive.

This sequence joins TRBV15 and TRBJ2-5, with 9 positions matching TRBD2. V dropped 0 bases and J dropped 5; count of bases not matched to a gene: 7. CDR3 length equals 16 residues. From germline, CDR1 is LNHNV and CDR2 YYDKDF (reference sequence). The CDR3 reads CATSRDPGLALETQYF. In nucleotides, the CDR3 is TGTGCCACCAGCAGAGACCCCGGACTAGCGCTGGAGACCCAGTACTTC. The full variable domain, in which reference TRBV15 and TRBJ2-5 provide the parts outside the CDR3, is DAMVIQNPRYQVTQFGKPVTLSCSQTLNHNVMYWYQQKSSQAPKLLFHYYDKDFNNEADTPDNFQSRRPNTSFCFLDIRSPGLGDTAMYLCATSRDPGLALETQYFGPGTRLLVL.

V gene TRBV6-9 combines with J gene TRBJ2-7; no definite D call. CDR1 and CDR2 (germline): MNHGY, SVAAGI. The CDR3 extends over 13 amino acids. Trimming shortened V by 6 bases and J by 6 bases, and 15 bases separated the two germline ends. The CDR3 sequence is CASRYLQFCEQYF. CDR3 nucleotides: TGTGCCAGCAGATACTTACAGTTTTGCGAGCAGTACTTC.

The CDR3 here is CASSVNRAYGYTF. For the CDR3, the DNA is TGTGCCAGCAGTGTAAACAGGGCCTATGGCTACACCTTC. The rearrangement links TRBV27 to TRBJ1-2; TRBD1 is a possible D gene (6 bases). Germline CDR1 is MNHEY and CDR2 is SMNVEV (reference sequence). V was clipped by 5 bases and J by 4 bases, with 11 bases between them. This CDR3 contains 13 residues.

This chain uses TRBV10-3 with TRBJ1-1; D ambiguous. Germline values: CDR1 ENHRY, CDR2 SYGVKD. The CDR3 extends over 11 amino acids. Deletions cut 2 bases from V and 9 bases from J, with 7 bases between. The CDR3 here is CAISEGSKAFF. Here the CDR3 DNA reads TGTGCCATCAGTGAGGGGAGTAAAGCTTTCTTT.

The CDR3, as DNA: TGTGCCAGCAGCTCCAGGGGGTCCAACTATGGCTACACCTTC. It encodes CASSSRGSNYGYTF. The chain combines TRBV7-2 with TRBJ1-2; 7 nucleotides align to TRBD1. Looked up from germline, CDR1 is SGHTA and CDR2 is FQGNSA. V shed 4 bases and J 2 bases; nucleotides not matched to a gene: 4. This CDR3 has 14 residues. The variable domain in full, completed from reference TRBV7-2 and TRBJ1-2, reads GAGVSQSPSNKVTEKGKDVELRCDPISGHTALYWYRQSLGQGLEFLIYFQGNSAPDKSGLPSDRFSAERTGGSVSTLTIQRTQQEDSAVYLCASSSRGSNYGYTFGSGTRLTVV.

The chain carries TRBV20-1 and TRBJ1-1; D gene uncertain. CDR1 and CDR2 (germline): DFQATT, SNEGSKA (reference sequence). Trimming pared 1 base from V and 7 bases from J, leaving 4 bases between. The CDR3 is made up of 10 amino acids. The CDR3 sequence: CSARAVEAFF. The CDR3 DNA follows: TGCAGTGCTAGAGCCGTTGAAGCTTTCTTT.

The chain recombines TRBV15 with TRBJ2-7; 9 bases are shared with TRBD1. After removal of 3 bases from V and 3 bases from J, the junction contained 6 bases not matched to a gene. Germline V gene sequence: CDR1 LNHNV, CDR2 YYDKDF (reference sequence). The CDR3 has 15 amino acids. CDR3 amino acids: CATSSPGTGIYEQYF. The CDR3, as DNA: TGTGCCACCAGCAGCCCAGGGACAGGGATCTACGAGCAGTACTTC.

The CDR3 DNA reads TGTGCCAGCAGCCAACTGGTATTTGGAAACACCATATATTTT. Encoded protein: CASSQLVFGNTIYF. The J gene is TRBJ1-3, the V gene TRBV7-8, with unresolved D. The CDR3 runs to 14 residues. Trimming stripped 5 bases from V and 3 bases from J, with 11 bases between. Germline CDR1 reads SGHVS; CDR2 reads FQNEAQ. Supplemented by reference TRBV7-8 and TRBJ1-3, the full variable domain reads GAGVSQSPRYKVAKRGQDVALRCDPISGHVSLFWYQQALGQGPEFLTYFQNEAQLDKSGLPSDRFFAERPEGSVSTLKIQRTQQEDSAVYLCASSQLVFGNTIYFGEGSWLTVV.

The chain joins TRBV2 to TRBJ1-5; D is unresolved. Germline V lookup: CDR1 SNHLY, CDR2 FYNNEI. CDR3 length: 13 residues. The V and J ends lost 8 bases and 2 bases respectively, with 10 bases between them. CDR3 sequence (DNA): TGTGCCAGCCGACGGGGTGGCAATCAGCCCCAGCATTTT. It encodes CASRRGGNQPQHF.

CDR3 DNA: TGCGCCAGCAGCCAAGTAGCGGGGGCCACAGATACGCAGTATTTT. This encodes CASSQVAGATDTQYF. The rearrangement links TRBV4-1 to TRBJ2-3; 9 nucleotides agree with TRBD2. Losses at the gene ends were 1 base for V and 2 bases for J; bases not matched to a gene: 1. There are 15 residues in the CDR3. Germline lookup yields CDR1 MGHRA and CDR2 YSYEKL.

The table lists this clone with a few counts. V gene TRBV6-1 combines with J gene TRBJ1-3; D gene uncertain. The germline CDR1 and CDR2 sequences are MNHNS and SASEGT. The CDR3 contains 11 residues. V lost 5 bases and J lost 8, with 7 bases in between. CDR3 amino acids: CASSRLDTIYF. CDR3 nucleotides: TGTGCCAGCAGTAGACTCGACACCATATATTTT.

J is TRBJ2-5 and V is TRBV25-1; D is possibly TRBD2 (6 bases). The CDR3 runs to 14 residues. V was pared by 5 bases and J by 2 bases, with 12 bases between. Germline lookup yields CDR1 MGHDK and CDR2 SYGVNS. CDR3 residues: CASSPAGRQETQYF. CDR3 in DNA: TGTGCCAGCAGTCCGGCGGGGCGACAAGAGACCCAGTACTTC.

CDR3 bases: TGTGCCAGCAGCCAAGGGGGGGTTGACACTGAAGCTTTCTTT. Translating gives CASSQGGVDTEAFF. V gene TRBV4-2 combines with J gene TRBJ1-1, with D maybe TRBD1 (5 bases). The V gene's germline CDR1 is LGHNA and CDR2 YNFKEQ. The CDR3 is 14 amino acids. Between the trimmed V and J ends, which lost 1 base and 3 bases, there was a span of 9 bases.

This chain joins TRBV7-8 and TRBJ1-2; D gene ambiguous. Trimming shortened V by 1 base and J by 1 base, and 7 bases separated the two germline ends. This CDR3 region has 14 residues. Per the germline V gene, CDR1 is SGHVS and CDR2 is FQNEAQ. CDR3: CASSLGAYNYGYTF. DNA of the CDR3: TGTGCCAGCAGCTTAGGCGCCTATAACTATGGCTACACCTTC.

V gene TRBV6-1 combines with J gene TRBJ2-3, with 7 bases matching TRBD2. With V trimmed by 7 bases and J by 6 bases, 7 bases remained unmatched. Looked up from germline, CDR1 is MNHNS and CDR2 is SASEGT. The CDR3 sequence is 13 residues long. In nucleotides, the CDR3 is TGTGCCAGCAAAGGGACTATGGTCGATACGCAGTATTTT. Protein: CASKGTMVDTQYF.

V gene TRBV4-3 combines with J gene TRBJ2-2; 11 bases fit TRBD2. Germline assignment: CDR1 LGHNA and CDR2 YSLEER. The length of the CDR3 is 15 residues. V shed 1 base, J shed 8 bases, and the junction held 3 bases outside the gene matches. CDR3 amino acids: CASSQGLAGIGELFF. In nucleotides, the CDR3 is TGCGCCAGCAGCCAAGGACTAGCGGGAATAGGGGAGCTGTTTTTT.

The genes are TRBV7-2 and TRBJ2-2; 8 nucleotides agree with TRBD2. CDR3 length equals 15 residues. V shed 1 base and J 7 bases; nucleotides not matched to a gene: 5. Germline CDR1 and CDR2: SGHTA and FQGNSA. This chain's CDR3 is CASSLERGQFGELFF. The CDR3 DNA follows: TGTGCCAGCAGCTTAGAGCGGGGGCAGTTCGGGGAGCTGTTTTTT.

The chain links TRBV27 to TRBJ2-5, with D possibly TRBD2 on 7 matching bases. Germline V gene data show CDR1 as MNHEY and CDR2 as SMNVEV (reference sequence). Trimming removed 3 bases at V and 3 bases at J, with 11 bases between. The CDR3 is 14 amino acids. The CDR3 DNA reads TGTGCCAGCAGTTTTGGCGGGGGCGAAGAGACCCAGTACTTC. Encoded protein: CASSFGGGEETQYF.

This clone came up once. The V call is TRBV5-6, the J call TRBJ1-1, with a weak D call TRBD1 (5 bases). V was clipped by 4 bases and J by 1 base, with 17 bases between them. Germline loops: CDR1 SGHDT, CDR2 YYEEEE. This CDR3 has 16 residues. The CDR3 region is CASSKTWGSRNTEAFF. The CDR3 DNA reads TGTGCCAGCAGCAAGACCTGGGGCAGTAGGAACACTGAAGCTTTCTTT.

The chain links TRBV15 to TRBJ2-7; 8 nucleotides agree with TRBD1. V shed 3 bases, J shed 4 bases, and the junction held 2 bases outside the gene matches. Germline V gene data show CDR1 as LNHNV and CDR2 as YYDKDF (reference sequence). The CDR3 sequence is 13 residues long. CDR3 in amino acids: CATSSDRGYEQYF. The DNA for the CDR3 is TGTGCCACCAGCAGTGACAGGGGTTACGAGCAGTACTTC.

V and J are TRBV18 and TRBJ2-1; 11 nucleotides line up with TRBD2. Germline V gene data show CDR1 as KGHSH and CDR2 as LQKENI. The CDR3 is 14 residues long. Trimming took 5 bases from V and 7 from J; bases not matched to a gene: 4. CDR3 sequence reads: CASSKGLAGNEQFF. CDR3 nucleotides: TGTGCCAGCTCAAAAGGACTAGCGGGTAATGAGCAGTTCTTC.

The V gene is TRBV7-2, the J gene TRBJ1-2; a possible D gene is TRBD1 (5 bases). V gave up 5 bases and J gave up 7 bases, with 14 bases separating them. The CDR3 is 13 residues long. Germline V lookup: CDR1 SGHTA, CDR2 FQGNSA. The DNA for the CDR3 is TGTGCCAGCAGCCCCAAAGGGGCGCTTGGCTACACCTTC. This encodes CASSPKGALGYTF.

The rearrangement joins TRBV4-1 to TRBJ1-1; D uncertain. Germline lookup yields CDR1 MGHRA and CDR2 YSYEKL. V was shortened by 1 base and J by 5 bases, with 5 bases between the two germline ends. The CDR3 runs to 12 residues. Here the CDR3 DNA reads TGCGCCAGCAGCCAAGCTCGGACTGAAGCTTTCTTT. Protein product: CASSQARTEAFF.

This CDR3 reads CSGIAGGAFF. The CDR3 DNA sequence: TGCAGCGGAATAGCCGGGGGGGCTTTCTTT. The rearrangement uses TRBV29-1 and TRBJ1-1; perhaps TRBD1 as D (5 bases). The CDR3 has 10 amino acids. Trimming pared 7 bases from V and 11 bases from J, leaving 14 bases between. The germline V gene encodes CDR1 SQVTM and CDR2 ANQGSEA.

J is TRBJ2-1 and V is TRBV6-4, with TRBD2 identical over 10 bases. CDR1 is MRHNA, CDR2 SNTAGT, per germline. The V and J ends lost 5 bases and 4 bases, in that order; junction bases with no gene match: 5. CDR3 length: 15 amino acids. CDR3 nucleotide sequence: TGTGCCAGCAGTAACCTAGCGGGGGATTACAATGAGCAGTTCTTC. Translation gives CASSNLAGDYNEQFF.

J is TRBJ2-7 and V is TRBV27; possibly TRBD2 for D (6 bases). V was pared by 4 bases and J by 0 bases, with 10 bases between. Germline-derived CDR1 and CDR2 are MNHEY and SMNVEV (reference sequence). The CDR3 runs to 14 residues. CDR3 bases: TGTGCCAGCAGTTACCGGGAGAGCTCCTACGAGCAGTACTTC. Amino acids: CASSYRESSYEQYF.

The chain links TRBV6-4 to TRBJ2-1; TRBD2 matches at 11 bases. CDR1 and CDR2 from the germline V gene are MRHNA and SNTAGT. The CDR3 contains 15 residues. The ends lost 0 bases at V and 6 bases at J; junction bases unmatched: 1. As DNA, the CDR3 is TGTGCCAGCAGTGACTCTAGCGGGGGGGCCAATGAGCAGTTCTTC. Protein product: CASSDSSGGANEQFF.

This clone showed up just once. The chain uses TRBV2 and TRBJ2-2; TRBD2 is a possible D gene (6 bases). The CDR3 is 13 amino acids. Germline loops: CDR1 SNHLY, CDR2 FYNNEI. V lost 5 bases to trimming and J lost 5 bases, with 9 bases between them. CDR3 coding DNA: TGTGCCAGCAGTCGGACTATTACCGGGGAGCTGTTTTTT. It translates to CASSRTITGELFF.

V is TRBV10-3 and J is TRBJ2-3; 8 bases agree with TRBD2. Per germline, CDR1 ENHRY and CDR2 SYGVKD. The V and J ends lost 3 bases and 1 base, in that order; junction bases with no gene match: 6. The CDR3 runs to 16 residues. CDR3 residues: CAISDSGRGGTDTQYF. DNA for the CDR3: TGTGCCATCAGTGATTCGGGGCGGGGGGGCACAGATACGCAGTATTTT.

J is TRBJ2-1 and V is TRBV7-9, with 7 nucleotides matching TRBD2. CDR3 length: 15 amino acids. After removal of 6 bases from V and 3 bases from J, the junction contained 8 bases not matched to a gene. CDR1 and CDR2 from the germline V gene are SEHNR and FQNEAQ (reference sequence). The CDR3 sequence: CASSHKRGLYNEQFF. CDR3 nucleotide sequence: TGTGCCAGCAGTCATAAGCGGGGCCTCTACAATGAGCAGTTCTTC.

The genes are TRBV28 and TRBJ1-2; 8 nucleotides align to TRBD1. V lost 6 bases, J lost 2 bases, and 8 bases stayed unmatched. CDR3 length: 15 amino acids. The germline gives CDR1 MDHEN, CDR2 SYDVKM. CDR3 residues: CASRPTGGRNYGYTF. DNA for the CDR3: TGTGCCAGCAGACCCACAGGGGGTCGCAACTATGGCTACACCTTC.